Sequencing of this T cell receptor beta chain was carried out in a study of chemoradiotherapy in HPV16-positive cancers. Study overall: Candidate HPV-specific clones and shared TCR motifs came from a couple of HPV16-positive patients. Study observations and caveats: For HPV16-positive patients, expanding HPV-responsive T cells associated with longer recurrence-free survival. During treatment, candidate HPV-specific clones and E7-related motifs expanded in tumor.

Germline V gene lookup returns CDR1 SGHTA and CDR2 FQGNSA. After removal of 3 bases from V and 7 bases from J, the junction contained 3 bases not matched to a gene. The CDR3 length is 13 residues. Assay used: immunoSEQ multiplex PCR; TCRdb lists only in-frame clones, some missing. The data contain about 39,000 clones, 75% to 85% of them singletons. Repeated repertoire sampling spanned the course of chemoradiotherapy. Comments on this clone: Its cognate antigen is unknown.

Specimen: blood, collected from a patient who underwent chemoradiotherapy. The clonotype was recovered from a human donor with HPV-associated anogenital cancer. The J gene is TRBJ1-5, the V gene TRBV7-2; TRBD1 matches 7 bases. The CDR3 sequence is CASSFDRDQPQHF. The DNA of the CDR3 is TGTGCCAGCAGCTTTGACAGGGACCAGCCCCAGCATTTT.